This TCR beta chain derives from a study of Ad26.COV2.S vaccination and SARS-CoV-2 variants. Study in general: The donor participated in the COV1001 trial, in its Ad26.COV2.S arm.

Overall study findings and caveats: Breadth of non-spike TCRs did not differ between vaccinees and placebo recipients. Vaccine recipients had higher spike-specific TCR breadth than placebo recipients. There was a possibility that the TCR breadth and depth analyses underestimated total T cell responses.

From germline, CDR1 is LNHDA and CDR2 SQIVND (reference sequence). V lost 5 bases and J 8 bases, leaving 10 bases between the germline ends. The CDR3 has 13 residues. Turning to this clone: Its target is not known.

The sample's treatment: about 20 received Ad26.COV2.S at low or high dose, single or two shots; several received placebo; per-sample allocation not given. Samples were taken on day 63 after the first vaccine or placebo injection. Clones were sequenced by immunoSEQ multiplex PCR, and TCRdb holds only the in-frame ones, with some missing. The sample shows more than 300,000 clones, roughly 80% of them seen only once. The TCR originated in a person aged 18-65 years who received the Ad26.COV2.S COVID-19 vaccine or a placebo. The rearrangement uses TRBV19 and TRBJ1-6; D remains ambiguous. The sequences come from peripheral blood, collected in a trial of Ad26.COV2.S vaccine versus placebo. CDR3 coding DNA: TGTGCCAGTAGTCCGGATTGGGATTCACCCCTCCACTTT. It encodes CASSPDWDSPLHF.